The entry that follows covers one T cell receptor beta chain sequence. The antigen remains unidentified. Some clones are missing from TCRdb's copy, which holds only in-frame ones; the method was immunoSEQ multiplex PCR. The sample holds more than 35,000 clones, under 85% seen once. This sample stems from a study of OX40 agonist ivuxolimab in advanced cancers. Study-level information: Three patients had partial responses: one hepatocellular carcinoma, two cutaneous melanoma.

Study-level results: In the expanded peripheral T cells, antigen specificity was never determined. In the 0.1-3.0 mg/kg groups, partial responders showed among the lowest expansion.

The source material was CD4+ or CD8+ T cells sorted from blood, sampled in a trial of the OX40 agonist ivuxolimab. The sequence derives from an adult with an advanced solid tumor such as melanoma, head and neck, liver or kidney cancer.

The CDR3 bases are TGTGCCAGTAGTACTGGGACCGCCGCCTACGAGCAGTACTTC. This translates into CASSTGTAAYEQYF. This chain links TRBV19 with TRBJ2-7; either TRBD1 or TRBD2 may fit D (5 bases each). The CDR3 spans 14 residues. Germline V gives CDR1 LNHDA, CDR2 SQIVND (reference sequence). The ends were cut back, 4 bases at V and 2 bases at J, with 12 bases in the middle.